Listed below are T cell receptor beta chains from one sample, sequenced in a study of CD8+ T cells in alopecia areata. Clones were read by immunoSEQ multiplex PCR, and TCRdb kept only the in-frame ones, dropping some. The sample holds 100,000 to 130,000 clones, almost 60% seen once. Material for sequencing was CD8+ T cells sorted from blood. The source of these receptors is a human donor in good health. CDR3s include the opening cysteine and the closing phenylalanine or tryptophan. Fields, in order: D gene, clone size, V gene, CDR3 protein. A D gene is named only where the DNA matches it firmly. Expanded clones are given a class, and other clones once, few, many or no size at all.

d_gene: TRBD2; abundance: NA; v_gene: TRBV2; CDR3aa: CASSADRDYLYNEQFF
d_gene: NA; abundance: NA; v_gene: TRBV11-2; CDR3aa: CASSLVGTQYF
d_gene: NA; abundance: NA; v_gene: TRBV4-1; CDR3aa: CASSYSGTTGNTIYF
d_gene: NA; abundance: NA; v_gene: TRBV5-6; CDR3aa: CASSSLTSVGGPSQETQYF
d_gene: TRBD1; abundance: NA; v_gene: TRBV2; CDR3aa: CASSPDRDIRGYTF
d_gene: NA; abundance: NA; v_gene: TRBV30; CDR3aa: CAWSRGQGSDTQYF
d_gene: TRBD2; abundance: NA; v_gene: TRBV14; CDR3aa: CASSPGGALYNEQFF
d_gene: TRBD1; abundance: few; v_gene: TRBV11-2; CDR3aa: CASSLDPRGAFF
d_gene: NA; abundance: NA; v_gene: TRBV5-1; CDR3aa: CASSFGNTGELFF
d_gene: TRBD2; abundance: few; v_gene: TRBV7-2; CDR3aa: CASSFASGPSYEQYF
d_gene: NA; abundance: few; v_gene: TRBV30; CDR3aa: CAWSAAWSHKAFF
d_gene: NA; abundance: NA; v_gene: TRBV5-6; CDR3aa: CASSRPRNTEAFF
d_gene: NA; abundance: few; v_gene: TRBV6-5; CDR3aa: CASSYSSGSEKLFF
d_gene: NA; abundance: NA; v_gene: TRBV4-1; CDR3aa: CASSPVQGGYGYTF
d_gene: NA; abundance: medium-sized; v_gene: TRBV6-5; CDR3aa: CASSPTDSGANVLTF
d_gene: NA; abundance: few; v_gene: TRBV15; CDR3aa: CATSRRLDSYEQYF
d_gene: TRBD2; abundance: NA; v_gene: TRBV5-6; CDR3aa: CASSLIAGDYNEQFF
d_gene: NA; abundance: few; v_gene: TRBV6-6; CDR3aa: CASSEGREFQETQYF
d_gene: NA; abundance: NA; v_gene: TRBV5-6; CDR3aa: CAPGEAFF
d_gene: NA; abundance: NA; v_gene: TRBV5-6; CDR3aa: CASRAGSSYNEQFF
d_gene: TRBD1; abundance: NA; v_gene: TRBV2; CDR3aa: CASSGDRGKAKNIQYF
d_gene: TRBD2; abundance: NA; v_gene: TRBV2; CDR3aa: CASREVAGGLQETQYF
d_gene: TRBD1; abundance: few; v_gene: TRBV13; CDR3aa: CASSPGQGAYEQYF
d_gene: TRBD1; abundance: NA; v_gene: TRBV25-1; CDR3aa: CASSEYGAGGVYGYTF
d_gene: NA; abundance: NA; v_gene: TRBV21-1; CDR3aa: CASSKGEDETQYF
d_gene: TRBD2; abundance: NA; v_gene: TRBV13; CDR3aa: CASSLVTLGLAGLNTGELFF
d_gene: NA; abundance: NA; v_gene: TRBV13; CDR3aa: CASSLFRSTDTQYF
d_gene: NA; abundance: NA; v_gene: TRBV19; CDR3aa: CASSADYYEQYF
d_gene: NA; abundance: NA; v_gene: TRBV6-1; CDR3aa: CASSEAAPGGTDTQYF
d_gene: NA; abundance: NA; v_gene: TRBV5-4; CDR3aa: CASSFDRDEQFF
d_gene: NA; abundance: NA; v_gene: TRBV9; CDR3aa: CASSVGGASTDTQYF
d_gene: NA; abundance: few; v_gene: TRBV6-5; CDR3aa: CASSTTAHGYTF
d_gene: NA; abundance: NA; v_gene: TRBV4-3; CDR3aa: CASSGHRGAEAFF
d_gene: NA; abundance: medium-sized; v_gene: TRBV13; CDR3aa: CASSLLGSFPYNEQFF
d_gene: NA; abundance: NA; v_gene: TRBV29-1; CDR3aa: CSVGGRRGNDEQYF
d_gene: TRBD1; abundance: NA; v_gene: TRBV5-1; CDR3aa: CASSPIPGQPTDTQYF
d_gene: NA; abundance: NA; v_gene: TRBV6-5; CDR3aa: CASRVSGGTYEQYF
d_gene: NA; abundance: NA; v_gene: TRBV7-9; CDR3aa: CASSKVSQGIGTEAFF
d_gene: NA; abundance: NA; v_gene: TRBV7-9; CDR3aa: CASSWERTTEAFF
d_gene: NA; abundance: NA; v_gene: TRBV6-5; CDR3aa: CASSSLWRVETQYF
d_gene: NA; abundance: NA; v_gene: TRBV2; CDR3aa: CASSDPGGTNEKLFF
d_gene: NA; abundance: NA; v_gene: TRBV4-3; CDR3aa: CASSQEFLWGAKNIQYF
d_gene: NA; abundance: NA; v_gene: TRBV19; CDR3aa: CASSGVDPGELFF
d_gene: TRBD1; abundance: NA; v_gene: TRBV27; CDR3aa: CASRRDRANYEQYF
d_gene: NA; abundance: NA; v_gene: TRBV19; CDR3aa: CASEMASQYF
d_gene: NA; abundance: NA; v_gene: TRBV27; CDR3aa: CAQGSNQPQHF
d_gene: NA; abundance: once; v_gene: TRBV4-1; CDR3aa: CASSQVRVRKETQYF
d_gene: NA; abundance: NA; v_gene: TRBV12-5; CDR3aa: CASADEGWVYNEQFF